The sequence of this T cell receptor beta chain was determined in a study of blood T cell repertoires in COVID-19. Here immunoSEQ multiplex PCR was the method, and the copy in TCRdb shows in-frame clones only, minus some. Of 100,000 to 150,000 clones in the sample, around four fifths were seen once. The junction had 1 base not matched to a gene; V was cut back by 6 bases and J by 2 bases. The CDR3 has 13 amino acids. The chain carries TRBV12-3 or TRBV12-4 and TRBJ1-3, with 7 nucleotides matching TRBD1. This clonotype was obtained from a man in his fifties or sixties with acute or convalescent COVID-19. The specimen was peripheral blood. The CDR3 is CASRGTAGNTIYF. The CDR3 bases are TGTGCCAGCAGAGGGACAGCTGGAAACACCATATATTTT.